This section outlines one T cell receptor beta chain sequence together with its context. Its antigen is currently unknown. The junction does not match germline at one end; this may be a read error. This specimen comes from a study of tissue T cells after allogeneic stem cell transplantation. Germline loops: CDR1 SEHNR, CDR2 FQNEAQ (reference sequence). The CDR3 sequence is 14 residues long. Median post-mortem interval was over nine hours for GI, liver, skin and lymphoid tissues. Study results and limitations: Tissue-detected TCR repertoire was only partly captured by blood and spleen T cells.

Profiled with immunoSEQ multiplex PCR; TCRdb holds only in-frame clones, not every one. The profile shows around 6,400 clones, 56% of them singletons. The rearrangement joins TRBV7-9 to TRBJ2-7; D is uncertain. This sequence was found in a female donor older than 55 with lung cancer. The sample was duodenum tissue, taken at autopsy. CDR3 DNA: TGTGCCAGCAGCTTAGGAACATCCACCCGCCTCATGGACTTC. This sequence encodes CASSLGTSTRLMDF. The full variable domain, in which reference TRBV7-9 and TRBJ2-7 provide the parts outside the CDR3, is DTGVSQNPRHKITKRGQNVTFRCDPISEHNRLYWYRQTLGQGPEFLTYFQNEAQLEKSRLLSDRFSAERPKGSFSTLEIQRTEQGDSAMYLCASSLGTSTRLMDFGPGTRLTVT.